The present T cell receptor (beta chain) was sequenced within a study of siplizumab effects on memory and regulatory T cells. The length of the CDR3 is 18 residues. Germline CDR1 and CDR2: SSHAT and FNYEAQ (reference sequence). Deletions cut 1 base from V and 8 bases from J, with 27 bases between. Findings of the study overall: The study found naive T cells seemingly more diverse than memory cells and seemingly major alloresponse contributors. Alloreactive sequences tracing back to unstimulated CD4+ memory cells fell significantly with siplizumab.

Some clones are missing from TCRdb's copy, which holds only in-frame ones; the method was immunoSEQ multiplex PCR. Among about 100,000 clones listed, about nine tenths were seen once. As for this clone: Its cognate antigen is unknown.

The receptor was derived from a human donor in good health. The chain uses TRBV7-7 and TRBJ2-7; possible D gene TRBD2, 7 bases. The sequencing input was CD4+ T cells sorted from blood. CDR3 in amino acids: CASSLGGSPGGPSTQQYF. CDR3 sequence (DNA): TGTGCCAGCAGCTTAGGAGGTTCCCCCGGGGGGCCCTCTACGCAGCAGTACTTC.